This T cell receptor (beta chain) was recovered during a study of blood T cell repertoires in COVID-19. In the study overall: Whether acute or convalescent, the COVID-19 samples came from the United States, Italy and Spain.

This CDR3 is 14 amino acids long. CDR1 SGDLS and CDR2 YYNGEE come from the germline V gene. V shed 0 bases, J shed 6 bases, and the junction held 0 bases outside the gene matches. Original data processing: Quantification of nucleated cells was approximated via reference gene primer amplification. The data were produced by immunoSEQ multiplex PCR, yet TCRdb's version contains in-frame clones alone and is incomplete. That table gives V, J and clone size, and the DNA gave D and trimming. The table shows approximately 99,000 clones, with 87% occurring only once. Sequencing was done on a sample of peripheral blood. The chain links TRBV9 to TRBJ1-6; 7 bases fit TRBD1. This receptor was taken from a human donor in a cohort sampled during active COVID-19. CDR3 protein: CASSVDRGNSPLHF. In DNA form, the CDR3 reads TGTGCCAGCAGCGTAGACAGGGGTAATTCACCCCTCCACTTT.